This T cell receptor beta chain was profiled in a study of T cells in Graves' hyperthyroidism and ophthalmopathy. Study-wide results and caveats: Ophthalmopathy cases were set apart from stable hyperthyroidism by a 13 V-J model. Ophthalmopathy onset followed model prediction by a median around 6.6 months.

Exclusion followed for patients with uncontrolled infection, other autoimmune disease, pregnancy or lactation. The PBMCs had their origin in about 9.7 ml of fresh peripheral blood. To note about this clonotype: As yet, its antigen is unknown.

RNA transcripts served as the template for amplifying TCR beta CDR3 regions. An initial round of RT-PCR targeting the TCR CDR3 relied on the HTBI primer set. TCRdb recomputed calls from the multiplex PCR reads with MiXCR, one row per CDR3 protein. The table records nearly 600,000 distinct CDR3 sequences, around 13% of them present only once. CDR1 and CDR2 from the germline V gene are LGHNA and YNFKEQ. Losses at the gene ends were 10 bases for V and 8 bases for J; bases not matched to a gene: 11. CDR3 length equals 14 residues. Material for sequencing was blood. The sequence was collected from a woman aged 25 to 45 with Graves' hyperthyroidism that later progressed to Graves' ophthalmopathy. This chain links TRBV4-2 with TRBJ2-1, with TRBD1 identical over 10 bases. Here the CDR3 reads CAITPDRGRDEQFF. For the CDR3, the DNA is TGTGCCATCACCCCGGACAGGGGGAGGGATGAGCAGTTCTTC.